Included here is one TCR beta chain sequence, with context. The ends were cut back, 6 bases at V and 1 base at J, with 12 bases in the middle. This CDR3 is 14 amino acids long. Germline V gives CDR1 MNHEY, CDR2 SVGAGI. The data were taken from a study of blood T cell repertoires in COVID-19. The wider study: The United States, Italy and Spain provided the acute and convalescent COVID-19 samples.

TCRdb's table, derived via immunoSEQ multiplex PCR, lists solely in-frame clones and lacks some. The table records about 200,000 clones, approximately 86% of them present only once. Material for sequencing was peripheral blood. The origin of this receptor is a man between 60 and 70 years old with COVID-19, enrolled during active disease. The chain has TRBV6-5 and TRBJ1-1; a weak D match, TRBD1 (5 bases). The DNA for the CDR3 is TGTGCCAGCAGAGCGCAGGGAGGGAACACTGAAGCTTTCTTT. This translates into CASRAQGGNTEAFF.